This entry describes one T cell receptor (beta chain). What it recognizes is unknown. This specimen comes from a study of CD8+CD57+ T cells in acquired aplastic anemia. CD8+CD57+ cell expansion had been shown by flow cytometry in patients chosen for sequencing. The TCR beta profiling, which covered VDJ combination and CDR3 sequence, was carried out using genomic DNA as the template. TCRdb reprocessed the reads with MiXCR, giving one entry per CDR3 protein. Among roughly 280,000 distinct CDR3 sequences listed, around three fifths were seen once. The study, taken as a whole, reports: Sharing between patients and controls was observed for some 27 CD8+ CDR3 sequences.

This CDR3 has 15 amino acids. Germline V CDR1 and CDR2: SQVTM, ANQGSEA. The V end lost 8 bases, the J end lost 2 bases, and 19 bases lay between the germline ends. The specimen sequenced was sorted CD4+, CD8+, or CD8+CD57+ T cells (not recorded which) from PBMCs. The V call is TRBV29-1, the J call TRBJ1-5; possible D gene TRBD1, 5 bases. This receptor was obtained from a human donor with aplastic anemia. CDR3 coding DNA: TGCAGCTCATCCCGGACACTTCGAGGCAATCAGCCCCAGCATTTT. This gives the protein CSSSRTLRGNQPQHF. Supplemented by reference TRBV29-1 and TRBJ1-5, the full variable domain reads SAVISQKPSRDICQRGTSLTIQCQVDSQVTMMFWYRQQPGQSLTLIATANQGSEATYESGFVIDKFPISRPNLTFSTLTVSNMSPEDSSIYLCSSSRTLRGNQPQHFGDGTRLSIL.